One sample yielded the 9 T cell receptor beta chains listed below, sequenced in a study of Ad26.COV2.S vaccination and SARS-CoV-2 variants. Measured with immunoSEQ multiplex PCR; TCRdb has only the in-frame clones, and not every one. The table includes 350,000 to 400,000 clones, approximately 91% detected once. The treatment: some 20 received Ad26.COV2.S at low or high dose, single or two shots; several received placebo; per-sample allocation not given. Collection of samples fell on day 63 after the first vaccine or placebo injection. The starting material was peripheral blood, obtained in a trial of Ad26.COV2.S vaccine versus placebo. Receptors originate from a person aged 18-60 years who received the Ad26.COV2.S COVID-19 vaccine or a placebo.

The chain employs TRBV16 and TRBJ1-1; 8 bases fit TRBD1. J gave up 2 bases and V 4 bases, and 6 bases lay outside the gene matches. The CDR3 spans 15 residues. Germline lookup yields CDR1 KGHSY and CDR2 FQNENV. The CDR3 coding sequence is TGTGCCAGCAGCCCTCGGGCAGGGGGCAACACTGAAGCTTTCTTT. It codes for CASSPRAGGNTEAFF.

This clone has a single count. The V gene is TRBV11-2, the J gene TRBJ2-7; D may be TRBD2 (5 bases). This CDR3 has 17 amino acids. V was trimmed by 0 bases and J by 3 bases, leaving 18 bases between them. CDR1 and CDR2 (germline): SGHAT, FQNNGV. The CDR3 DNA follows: TGTGCCAGCAGCTTAGACTCCATCCGGGGTGGAGGCTACGAGCAGTACTTC. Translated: CASSLDSIRGGGYEQYF.

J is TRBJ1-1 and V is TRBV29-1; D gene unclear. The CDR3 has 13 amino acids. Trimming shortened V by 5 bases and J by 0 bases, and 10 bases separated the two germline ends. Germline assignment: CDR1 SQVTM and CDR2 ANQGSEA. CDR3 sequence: CSVWDTMNTEAFF. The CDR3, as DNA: TGCAGCGTTTGGGATACAATGAACACTGAAGCTTTCTTT.

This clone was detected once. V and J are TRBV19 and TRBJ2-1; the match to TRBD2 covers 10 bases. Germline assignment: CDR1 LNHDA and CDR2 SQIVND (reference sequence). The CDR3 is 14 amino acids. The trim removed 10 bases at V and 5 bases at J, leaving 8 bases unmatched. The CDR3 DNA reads TGTGCCACCCGACTAGCGGGTCTGAACAATGAGCAGTTCTTC. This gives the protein CATRLAGLNNEQFF.

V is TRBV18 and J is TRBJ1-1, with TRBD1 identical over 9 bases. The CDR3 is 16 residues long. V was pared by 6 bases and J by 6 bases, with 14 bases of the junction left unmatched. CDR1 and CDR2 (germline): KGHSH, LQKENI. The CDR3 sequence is CASSPTGGRGSSEAFF. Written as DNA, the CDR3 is TGTGCCAGCTCGCCGACAGGGGGAAGGGGTTCGTCTGAAGCTTTCTTT. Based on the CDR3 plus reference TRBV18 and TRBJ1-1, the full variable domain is NAGVMQNPRHLVRRRGQEARLRCSPMKGHSHVYWYRQLPEEGLKFMVYLQKENIIDESGMPKERFSAEFPKEGPSILRIQQVVRGDSAAYFCASSPTGGRGSSEAFFGQGTRLTVV.

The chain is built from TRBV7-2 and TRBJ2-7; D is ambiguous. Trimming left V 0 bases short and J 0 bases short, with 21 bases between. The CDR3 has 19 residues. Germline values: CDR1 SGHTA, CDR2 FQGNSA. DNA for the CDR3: TGTGCCAGCAGCTTAGCGTTTAGTCTTCAAGCTAAGTTCTCCTACGAGCAGTACTTC. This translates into CASSLAFSLQAKFSYEQYF.

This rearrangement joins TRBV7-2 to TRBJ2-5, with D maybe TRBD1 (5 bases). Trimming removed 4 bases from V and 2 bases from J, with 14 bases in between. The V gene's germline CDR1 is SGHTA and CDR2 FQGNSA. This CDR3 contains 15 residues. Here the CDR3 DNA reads TGTGCCAGCAGCTCCCTAGGGGTTATTCAAGAGACCCAGTACTTC. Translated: CASSSLGVIQETQYF.

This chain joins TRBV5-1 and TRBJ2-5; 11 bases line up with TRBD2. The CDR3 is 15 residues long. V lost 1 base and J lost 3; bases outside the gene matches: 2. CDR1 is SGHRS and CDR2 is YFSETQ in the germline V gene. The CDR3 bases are TGCGCCAGCAGCTTGAATAGCGGGGGGGAAGAGACCCAGTACTTC. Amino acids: CASSLNSGGEETQYF. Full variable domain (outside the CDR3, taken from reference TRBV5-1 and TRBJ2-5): KAGVTQTPRYLIKTRGQQVTLSCSPISGHRSVSWYQQTPGQGLQFLFEYFSETQRNKGNFPGRFSGRQFSNSRSEMNVSTLELGDSALYLCASSLNSGGEETQYFGPGTRLLVL.

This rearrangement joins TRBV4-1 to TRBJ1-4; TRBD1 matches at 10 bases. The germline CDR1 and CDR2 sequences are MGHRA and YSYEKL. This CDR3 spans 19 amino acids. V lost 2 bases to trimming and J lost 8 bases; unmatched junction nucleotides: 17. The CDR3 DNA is TGCGCCAGCAGCCAATTTCGTCGGGACAGGGGAGGAGAGAGGGAAAAACTGTTTTTT. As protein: CASSQFRRDRGGEREKLFF.